The T cell receptor beta chain described here comes from a study of cytomegalovirus exposure and HLA in healthy donors. Study information: A subsequent analysis reported that the roughly 120 validation repertoires were produced on the same platform that had also been used for the 600 to 700 first-cohort repertoires.

Notes on this clone: Its matching antigen is unknown.

Measured with immunoSEQ multiplex PCR; TCRdb has only the in-frame clones, and not every one. The table has about 73,000 clones, 70% to 90% seen once. Findings and caveats of the study: The tendency of first-cohort TCR clusters to co-occur in the roughly 120 validation repertoires was the finding of a later analysis. Overall, approximately 180 TCR beta chains were annotated as cytomegalovirus-associated.

V was trimmed by 5 bases and J by 4 bases, leaving 14 bases between them. CDR3 length equals 13 residues. Germline CDR1 and CDR2: GTSNPN and SVGIG (reference sequence). The clonotype was recovered from a woman in her late teens or twenties in good health and CMV-seropositive. Sequencing input: PBMCs. The chain joins TRBV30 to TRBJ1-2; D might be TRBD1 (5 bases). The CDR3 coding sequence is TGTGCCTGGGAGACGGACACGGGCTATGGCTACACCTTC. It specifies CAWETDTGYGYTF.